The 11 T cell receptor beta chains reported below all come from one sample, sequenced in a study of cytomegalovirus exposure and HLA in healthy donors. Primers included in the PCR were 60 Vbeta and 13 Jbeta primers. Assay used: immunoSEQ multiplex PCR; TCRdb lists only in-frame clones, some missing. The sample shows approximately 150,000 clones, approximately 80% of them seen only once. Sequencing used PBMCs. Receptors originate from a woman aged 50 to 60 in good health and CMV-seronegative.

This sequence joins TRBV5-1 and TRBJ2-3, with D uncertain. The CDR3 sequence is 16 residues long. V was pared by 0 bases and J by 0 bases, with 11 bases between. Germline CDR1 and CDR2: SGHRS and YFSETQ. The CDR3 nucleotides read TGCGCCAGCAGCTTGGCTCGGTTGGAGAGCACAGATACGCAGTATTTT. Amino acids: CASSLARLESTDTQYF. Filled out from reference TRBV5-1 and TRBJ2-3, the complete variable domain reads KAGVTQTPRYLIKTRGQQVTLSCSPISGHRSVSWYQQTPGQGLQFLFEYFSETQRNKGNFPGRFSGRQFSNSRSEMNVSTLELGDSALYLCASSLARLESTDTQYFGPGTRLTVL.

The CDR3 loop is CASSYSGQGAQPQHF. The CDR3 region has the DNA TGTGCCAGCAGTTACTCGGGACAGGGGGCTCAGCCCCAGCATTTT. J is TRBJ1-5 and V is TRBV6-6; 12 bases fit TRBD1. The germline V gene has CDR1 MNHNY and CDR2 SVGAGI (reference sequence). The CDR3 sequence is 15 residues long. After removal of 0 bases from V and 6 bases from J, the junction contained 0 bases not matched to a gene.

The chain is built from TRBV10-3 and TRBJ2-7; 8 positions match TRBD1. The CDR3 runs 14 residues. Per the germline V gene, CDR1 is ENHRY and CDR2 is SYGVKD. V dropped 4 bases and J dropped 7; count of bases not matched to a gene: 9. The CDR3, as DNA: TGTGCCATCAGTGTTGTCAGGGGGCGGGAAGAGCAGTACTTC. This gives the protein CAISVVRGREEQYF.

This chain uses TRBV7-9 with TRBJ1-1; maybe TRBD1 (5 bases). Germline values: CDR1 SEHNR, CDR2 FQNEAQ (reference sequence). Trimming pared 4 bases from V and 5 bases from J, leaving 11 bases between. The CDR3 covers 13 residues. The CDR3 DNA sequence: TGTGCCAGCAGCTCCAGTAGGGGAACTGAAGCTTTCTTT. Its protein product is CASSSSRGTEAFF.

This rearrangement joins TRBV6-6 to TRBJ1-5; the D is unclear. Looked up from germline, CDR1 is MNHNY and CDR2 is SVGAGI (reference sequence). Trimming cost V 8 bases and J 0 bases, with 8 bases left between them. This CDR3 comprises 13 residues. CDR3 protein: CASGPDSNQPQHF. As DNA, the CDR3 is TGTGCCAGCGGGCCCGATAGCAATCAGCCCCAGCATTTT.

This clone has only a few counts. The rearrangement uses TRBV7-9 and TRBJ2-7; 8 nucleotides align to TRBD2. This CDR3 has 16 residues. V lost 3 bases, J lost 1 base, and 8 bases stayed unmatched. Germline V CDR1 and CDR2: SEHNR, FQNEAQ (reference sequence). In DNA form, the CDR3 reads TGTGCCAGCAGCTTCAACAGGGCGGGGGGTTCCTACGAGCAGTACTTC. It yields the protein CASSFNRAGGSYEQYF.

The CDR3 reads CASSLSSPPRAGYQETQYF. The DNA of the CDR3 is TGTGCCAGCAGCTTAAGTTCTCCCCCAAGGGCGGGGTACCAAGAGACCCAGTACTTC. The chain links TRBV7-8 to TRBJ2-5; D may be TRBD2 (6 bases). Trimming stripped 2 bases from V and 0 bases from J, with 22 bases between. CDR3 size: 19 residues. CDR1 and CDR2 from the germline V gene are SGHVS and FQNEAQ. The full variable domain, completed using reference TRBV7-8 and TRBJ2-5, is GAGVSQSPRYKVAKRGQDVALRCDPISGHVSLFWYQQALGQGPEFLTYFQNEAQLDKSGLPSDRFFAERPEGSVSTLKIQRTQQEDSAVYLCASSLSSPPRAGYQETQYFGPGTRLLVL.

The chain has TRBV21-1 and TRBJ1-5; the D call TRBD1 from the table was never checked on the DNA. TRBV21-1 is noted as a pseudogene. The CDR3 runs 15 residues. The CDR3 DNA sequence: TGTGCCAGCAGCAAACAGGGTTTGCCGGGTCAGCCCCAGCATTTT. Its protein product is CASSKQGLPGQPQHF.

This chain links TRBV11-2 with TRBJ2-5, with 8 bases lining up with TRBD2. After removal of 4 bases from V and 2 bases from J, the junction contained 9 bases not matched to a gene. Germline assignment: CDR1 SGHAT and CDR2 FQNNGV. The CDR3 contains 16 residues. Here the CDR3 DNA reads TGTGCCAGCAGCTCTCGACTAGCGCGAGGGCAAGAGACCCAGTACTTC. This gives the protein CASSSRLARGQETQYF.

This chain connects TRBV5-4 to TRBJ1-1; D may be TRBD1 (5 bases). The germline gives CDR1 SGHNT, CDR2 YYREEE (reference sequence). The V gene lost 0 bases and the J gene lost 1 base, with 10 bases spanning the gap. There are 15 residues in the CDR3. CDR3 nucleotides: TGTGCCAGCAGCTTGGTTCACAGGACGAACACTGAAGCTTTCTTT. The encoded protein is CASSLVHRTNTEAFF.

The chain joins TRBV4-2 to TRBJ1-1; D unresolved. The germline V and J ends were trimmed by 0 bases and 6 bases, with 8 bases remaining between them. The V gene's germline CDR1 is LGHNA and CDR2 YNFKEQ. The CDR3 runs 13 residues. CDR3 nucleotide sequence: TGTGCCAGCAGCCAAGACGGTTACGCTGAAGCTTTCTTT. Protein: CASSQDGYAEAFF.